This T cell receptor (beta chain) was recorded in a study of CD8 T cells in Susac syndrome. General study results and limits: Total CD8+ and CD8+ TEMRA repertoires contained roughly 15 and five Susac-specific public clones, respectively.

V was shortened by 7 bases and J by 1 base, with 7 bases between the two germline ends. Germline CDR1 is SEHNR and CDR2 is FQNEAQ (reference sequence). The CDR3 is made up of 12 amino acids. Random hexamers were used to reverse transcribe about 0.45 to 1 ug of RNA. TCRdb re-derived calls from the immunoSEQ multiplex PCR reads in MiXCR, one entry per CDR3 protein. The sample carries 100,000 to 150,000 distinct CDR3 sequences, about 94% recorded once. Concerning this clonotype itself: Antigen unknown.

The material sequenced was CD8+ T cells from PBMCs. The TCR comes from a human donor with Susac syndrome. J is TRBJ1-1 and V is TRBV7-9, with no clear D. The CDR3 sequence is CASTAANTEAFF. Written as DNA, the CDR3 is TGTGCCAGCACTGCAGCGAACACTGAAGCTTTCTTT.